The sequence of this TCR beta chain was determined in a study of blood T cell repertoires in COVID-19. As for the study in general: COVID-19 samples collected from the United States, Italy and Spain covered acute and convalescent phases. The analysed material was cDNA or gDNA that came from T cells, B-cell-depleted T cells, or PBMCs.

Germline CDR1 and CDR2: SGHTS and YDEGEE. V trimming: 4 bases; J trimming: 1 base; junction bases outside the gene matches: 6. The CDR3 spans 16 residues. In the authors' workflow: Estimation of nucleated cell counts was performed using reference gene primer amplification. The method was immunoSEQ multiplex PCR; TCRdb's version includes in-frame clones alone and lacks a portion of them. That table furnishes V, J and clone size, whereas the DNA furnished D and trimming. This table holds about 250,000 clones, approximately 86% found once. V is TRBV5-8 and J is TRBJ2-5; 11 bases line up with TRBD2. The sample consisted of peripheral blood. This receptor was taken from a woman aged 60 to 75 with active or convalescent COVID-19. CDR3 region: CASSPPTSGIQETQYF. Here the CDR3 DNA reads TGTGCCAGCAGCCCCCCGACTAGCGGGATCCAAGAGACCCAGTACTTC. The full variable domain, its missing parts supplied by reference TRBV5-8 and TRBJ2-5, is EAGVTQSPTHLIKTRGQQATLRCSPISGHTSVYWYQQALGLGLQFLLWYDEGEERNRGNFPPRFSGRQFPNYSSELNVNALELEDSALYLCASSPPTSGIQETQYFGPGTRLLVL.